This T cell receptor (beta chain) was recovered during a study of CD8+CD57+ T cells in acquired aplastic anemia. Study background: The study obtained an average of roughly 3 ug of DNA from sorted CD4+ and CD8+ cells.

As to this clonotype: Its matching antigen is unknown.

General observations from the study: About 28 sequences, all CD8+ CDR3, were shared between patients and controls.

Using genomic DNA as the template, TCR beta VDJ and CDR3 profiling was carried out. From the reads, TCRdb called clonotypes with MiXCR, one entry per CDR3 protein. There are about 160,000 distinct CDR3 sequences in the sample; more than 45% occur only once, and approximately 2.8% lies in the top ten. For sequencing, patients were chosen who had shown expansion of CD8+CD57+ cells by flow cytometry. Severe acquired aplastic anemia was diagnosed in all patients. What was sequenced was sorted CD4+, CD8+, or CD8+CD57+ T cells (not recorded which) from PBMCs. The TCR was taken from a human donor with aplastic anemia.

The CDR3 bases are TGCGCCAGCAGCCCGAATGTCCCGGCCTTATCCTACGAGCAGTACTTC. Protein product: CASSPNVPALSYEQYF. The gene calls are TRBV10-1 and TRBJ2-7; unclear D gene. The CDR3 is 16 residues long. Germline values: CDR1 WNHNN, CDR2 SYGVQD (reference sequence). The V end lost 6 bases, the J end lost 1 base, and 19 bases lay between the germline ends.